The next 30 T cell receptor beta chains were all read from a single sample in a study of T cell responses to AZD1222 COVID-19 vaccine. The data were produced by immunoSEQ multiplex PCR, yet TCRdb's version contains in-frame clones alone and is incomplete. This sample has roughly 190,000 clones, with approximately 92% found just once. The specimen comprised peripheral blood, sampled on day 0 of AZD1222 vaccination. All receptors derive from an adult in good health.

The J gene is TRBJ1-1, the V gene TRBV12-5; TRBD1 might be the D (5 bases). Trimming left V 4 bases short and J 3 bases short, with 9 bases between. Germline CDR1 is LGHNT and CDR2 is FRNRAP. This CDR3 contains 13 residues. The CDR3 loop reads CASGWGGDTEAFF. The CDR3 DNA follows: TGTGCTAGTGGTTGGGGAGGGGACACTGAAGCTTTCTTT.

The V and J genes are TRBV11-2 and TRBJ2-7; D tentatively fits TRBD1 or TRBD2 (5 bases each). Trimming left V 0 bases short and J 2 bases short, with 8 bases between. Germline V CDR1 and CDR2: SGHAT, FQNNGV. This CDR3 has 14 residues. The CDR3: CASSLDLGPYEQYF. CDR3 DNA: TGTGCCAGCAGCTTAGATCTGGGACCCTACGAGCAGTACTTC.

This chain connects TRBV18 to TRBJ2-7; 9 bases line up with TRBD1. There are 16 residues in the CDR3. J lost 6 bases, V lost 3 bases, and 12 bases had no gene match. Germline values: CDR1 KGHSH, CDR2 LQKENI. CDR3 DNA: TGTGCCAGCTCACCCAACAGGGACAGGGCTACGGCCGAGCAGTACTTC. Translating it yields CASSPNRDRATAEQYF.

The chain links TRBV28 to TRBJ1-1; D is perhaps TRBD1 (6 bases). Between the trimmed V and J ends, which lost 2 bases and 5 bases, there was a span of 12 bases. CDR1 and CDR2 (germline): MDHEN, SYDVKM. This CDR3 spans 14 amino acids. CDR3: CASSLRGAKTEAFF. CDR3 bases: TGTGCCAGCAGTTTACGGGGGGCAAAGACTGAAGCTTTCTTT.

This chain links TRBV19 with TRBJ1-5; D gene ambiguous. Germline V gives CDR1 LNHDA, CDR2 SQIVND (reference sequence). The CDR3 length is 13 residues. The V end was cut by 1 base, the J end by 12 bases, with 13 bases between. This CDR3 reads CASSIGGVAGQHF. In DNA form, the CDR3 reads TGTGCCAGTAGTATAGGGGGAGTGGCAGGCCAGCATTTT.

This chain uses TRBV9 with TRBJ1-3; D might be TRBD1 (5 bases). V was trimmed by 3 bases and J by 1 base, leaving 17 bases between them. This CDR3 region has 17 residues. The germline CDR1 and CDR2 sequences are SGDLS and YYNGEE. CDR3 nucleotides: TGTGCCAGCAGCGAGTGGGACGGACTTATGTCTGGAAACACCATATATTTT. Encoded protein: CASSEWDGLMSGNTIYF.

The chain carries TRBV6-4 and TRBJ1-1; TRBD1 aligns across 9 bases. J was trimmed by 2 bases and V by 6 bases; bases with no gene match: 13. Per germline, CDR1 MRHNA and CDR2 SNTAGT. This CDR3 spans 17 amino acids. CDR3 DNA sequence: TGTGCCAGCAGGTTCCCCGGGACAGGGCGGAAAAACACTGAAGCTTTCTTT. Translated: CASRFPGTGRKNTEAFF.

V and J are TRBV5-5 and TRBJ1-3, with D uncertain. The V and J ends lost 0 bases and 4 bases respectively, with 8 bases between them. The CDR3 runs to 14 residues. Germline loops: CDR1 SGHKS, CDR2 YYEKEE (reference sequence). DNA for the CDR3: TGTGCCAGCAGCTTGGGGGGAATAGGAAACACCATATATTTT. Amino acids: CASSLGGIGNTIYF.

The rearrangement links TRBV28 to TRBJ2-6, with 7 bases matching TRBD1. This CDR3 is built from 15 residues. The V gene end was trimmed by 5 bases and the J gene end by 2 bases; junction bases not matched to a gene: 3. In germline, CDR1 is MDHEN, CDR2 SYDVKM. Written as DNA, the CDR3 is TGTGCCAGCAGTCTGACAGGGACTGGGGCCAACGTCCTGACTTTC. Its translation is CASSLTGTGANVLTF. The whole variable domain, filled in from reference TRBV28 and TRBJ2-6, reads DVKVTQSSRYLVKRTGEKVFLECVQDMDHENMFWYRQDPGLGLRLIYFSYDVKMKEKGDIPEGYSVSREKKERFSLILESASTNQTSMYLCASSLTGTGANVLTFGAGSRLTVL.

The V and J genes are TRBV24-1 and TRBJ2-5; TRBD1 aligns across 10 bases. V shed 4 bases and J 5 bases; nucleotides not matched to a gene: 12. The length of the CDR3 is 17 residues. Germline lookup yields CDR1 KGHDR and CDR2 SFDVKD. CDR3 sequence: CATSDQPGTGESETQYF. The CDR3, as DNA: TGTGCCACCAGTGACCAACCCGGGACAGGGGAATCGGAGACCCAGTACTTC.

This clone has just one count. CDR3 sequence: CASSEGGSYGYTF. In DNA form, the CDR3 reads TGCGCCAGCAGTGAGGGGGGCAGCTATGGCTACACCTTC. The chain links TRBV10-1 to TRBJ1-2; D is possibly TRBD1 (6 bases). Trimming pared 2 bases from V and 4 bases from J, leaving 8 bases between. The CDR3 sequence is 13 residues long. The germline CDR1 and CDR2 sequences are WNHNN and SYGVQD (reference sequence).

The V gene is TRBV13, the J gene TRBJ2-7, with a weak D call TRBD1 (6 bases). The CDR3 loop spans 14 amino acids. Germline values: CDR1 PRHDT, CDR2 FYEKMQ (reference sequence). V dropped 3 bases and J dropped 6 bases, with 15 bases sitting between them. The CDR3 region is CASSFNRELGEQYF. The CDR3 coding sequence is TGTGCCAGCAGCTTTAACAGGGAACTGGGCGAGCAGTACTTC.

The chain couples TRBV7-2 to TRBJ1-2; TRBD1 is a possible D gene (5 bases). Germline assignment: CDR1 SGHTA and CDR2 FQGNSA. The CDR3 sequence is 14 residues long. The V and J ends lost 2 bases and 2 bases respectively, with 9 bases between them. CDR3 in DNA: TGTGCCAGCAGCTTACAGGGCGGGAACTATGGCTACACCTTC. This codes for CASSLQGGNYGYTF.

This clone occurred a few times. This chain links TRBV10-3 with TRBJ1-1; 7 nucleotides agree with TRBD1. The ends lost 4 bases at V and 4 bases at J; junction bases unmatched: 12. CDR1 and CDR2 (germline): ENHRY, SYGVKD. This CDR3 has 16 amino acids. The CDR3 nucleotides are TGTGCCATCAGTGTAGGGGACAGAACTCTTGGCACTGAAGCTTTCTTT. Its protein is CAISVGDRTLGTEAFF.

This clone was counted a single time. The chain carries TRBV19 and TRBJ1-5; D gene uncertain. Germline V CDR1 and CDR2: LNHDA, SQIVND (reference sequence). The CDR3 runs to 15 residues. The germline V and J ends were trimmed by 3 bases and 5 bases, with 14 bases remaining between them. CDR3 amino acids: CASSISWQPDQPQHF. DNA for the CDR3: TGTGCCAGTAGTATTTCGTGGCAGCCCGATCAGCCCCAGCATTTT.

V is TRBV4-1 and J is TRBJ1-5; weak D call: TRBD1 (5 bases). The CDR3 contains 15 residues. The V end was cut by 4 bases, the J end by 4 bases, with 14 bases between. Germline loops: CDR1 MGHRA, CDR2 YSYEKL. The CDR3 DNA follows: TGCGCCAGCAGCCTATCAGGGCAGATTAATCAGCCCCAGCATTTT. Residues: CASSLSGQINQPQHF.

The chain employs TRBV21-1 and TRBJ1-6. TRBV21-1 is a known pseudogene. The CDR3 runs 15 residues. Here the CDR3 DNA reads TGTGCCAGCAGAGAGGGGGGGGCTTTGAGGTCACCCCTCCACTTT. This gives the protein CASREGGALRSPLHF.

The rearrangement joins TRBV12-3 or TRBV12-4 to TRBJ2-3; no reliable D call. This CDR3 is 13 amino acids long. Trimming left V 5 bases short and J 2 bases short, with 8 bases between. CDR3 nucleotide sequence: TGTGCCAGCAGTCGTTCTGACACAGATACGCAGTATTTT. The encoded protein is CASSRSDTDTQYF.

This chain joins TRBV15 and TRBJ2-7; perhaps TRBD1 as D (7 bases). This CDR3 has 14 residues. The ends were cut back, 7 bases at V and 1 base at J, with 14 bases in the middle. Looked up from germline, CDR1 is LNHNV and CDR2 is YYDKDF (reference sequence). CDR3 protein: CATNARGVSYEQYF. CDR3 DNA sequence: TGTGCCACCAACGCCAGGGGGGTTTCCTACGAGCAGTACTTC.

The chain has TRBV6-6 and TRBJ2-3, with TRBD1 identical over 12 bases. This CDR3 has 17 residues. Per the germline V gene, CDR1 is MNHNY and CDR2 is SVGAGI (reference sequence). V lost 5 bases and J lost 0; bases outside the gene matches: 6. The CDR3 loop is CASSQGQGAASTDTQYF. The CDR3 DNA sequence: TGTGCCAGCAGTCAGGGACAGGGGGCTGCTAGCACAGATACGCAGTATTTT.

For the CDR3, the DNA is TGTGCCAGCAGCCGGGACCCCTATAGCAATCAGCCCCAGCATTTT. This sequence encodes CASSRDPYSNQPQHF. The chain employs TRBV7-9 and TRBJ1-5; D may be TRBD1 (5 bases). Germline assignment: CDR1 SEHNR and CDR2 FQNEAQ (reference sequence). V shed 5 bases and J shed 0 bases, with 11 bases lying between them. The CDR3 is 15 residues long. The entire variable domain, with the rest obtained from reference TRBV7-9 and TRBJ1-5, is as follows: DTGVSQNPRHKITKRGQNVTFRCDPISEHNRLYWYRQTLGQGPEFLTYFQNEAQLEKSRLLSDRFSAERPKGSFSTLEIQRTEQGDSAMYLCASSRDPYSNQPQHFGDGTRLSIL.

The chain recombines TRBV5-1 with TRBJ2-1, with D perhaps matching TRBD1 (6 bases). V gave up 2 bases and J gave up 8 bases, with 17 bases separating them. The CDR3 length is 15 residues. Germline values: CDR1 SGHRS, CDR2 YFSETQ. CDR3 residues: CASSFRGQSYDEQFF. The DNA for the CDR3 is TGCGCCAGCAGCTTCAGGGGACAAAGCTATGATGAGCAGTTCTTC.

The rearrangement links TRBV6-6 to TRBJ1-5; D ambiguous. V lost 0 bases, J lost 7 bases, and 13 bases lay in between. Germline CDR1 MNHNY, CDR2 SVGAGI (reference sequence). The CDR3 loop spans 15 amino acids. The CDR3 sequence is CASSYSRGRRQPQHF. The CDR3 bases are TGTGCCAGCAGTTACTCGAGAGGGCGACGGCAGCCCCAGCATTTT.

The rearrangement joins TRBV3-1 (or the pseudogene TRBV3-2) to TRBJ1-2; 9 nucleotides agree with TRBD1. CDR1 and CDR2 (germline): LGHDT, YNNKEL (reference sequence). The CDR3 runs to 16 residues. V lost 1 base to trimming and J lost 8 bases; unmatched junction nucleotides: 11. CDR3 residues: CASSQGLSGTGSGYTF. DNA of the CDR3: TGTGCCAGCAGCCAAGGCCTATCCGGGACAGGGAGCGGCTACACCTTC.

This chain connects TRBV28 to TRBJ1-1; D unclear. The CDR3 sequence is 18 residues long. The germline gives CDR1 MDHEN, CDR2 SYDVKM. Trimming left V 7 bases short and J 9 bases short, with 33 bases between. CDR3 sequence reads: CASTYYRWQFATKTQAFF. The CDR3 DNA is TGTGCCAGCACTTACTACCGGTGGCAGTTTGCCACCAAAACACAAGCTTTCTTT.

The V and J genes are TRBV6-1 and TRBJ1-1; possibly TRBD1 for D (6 bases). Germline CDR1 and CDR2: MNHNS and SASEGT. Between the trimmed V and J ends, which lost 0 bases and 4 bases, there was a span of 12 bases. The length of the CDR3 is 15 residues. As DNA, the CDR3 is TGTGCCAGCAGTGAAGCGCCAGGGGTAGTCACTGAAGCTTTCTTT. Protein sequence: CASSEAPGVVTEAFF.

V is TRBV27 and J is TRBJ2-3; D unresolved. Germline CDR1 MNHEY, CDR2 SMNVEV (reference sequence). V gave up 7 bases and J gave up 6 bases, with 14 bases separating them. The CDR3 contains 13 residues. The CDR3 DNA sequence: TGTGCCAGCAAACTTTTCCTCCGGGATACGCAGTATTTT. Residues: CASKLFLRDTQYF.

The V and J genes are TRBV5-1 and TRBJ2-1, with 7 positions matching TRBD1. The CDR3 has 14 residues. Looked up from germline, CDR1 is SGHRS and CDR2 is YFSETQ. Unmatched junction bases numbered 2, after V lost 0 bases and J lost 5 bases. The chain's CDR3 is CASSLGQGHNEQFF. The DNA of the CDR3 is TGCGCCAGCAGCTTGGGACAGGGACACAATGAGCAGTTCTTC.

This clone was seen a few times. This chain connects TRBV28 to TRBJ1-3; D possibly corresponds to TRBD1 (5 bases). Looked up from germline, CDR1 is MDHEN and CDR2 is SYDVKM. The CDR3 length is 14 residues. V was cut by 6 bases and J by 0 bases, with 9 bases left in between. The CDR3 is CASSPGFSGNTIYF. The CDR3 nucleotides read TGTGCCAGCAGCCCAGGGTTCTCTGGAAACACCATATATTTT.

In its sample, this clone was seen once. The chain has TRBV6-5 and TRBJ2-1; D remains ambiguous. The CDR3 runs 13 residues. V lost 6 bases and J 2 bases, leaving 8 bases between the germline ends. The germline V gene has CDR1 MNHEY and CDR2 SVGAGI. The CDR3 DNA follows: TGTGCCAGCAGCTCTGGGCCCTACAATGAGCAGTTCTTC. Translating it yields CASSSGPYNEQFF.